The T cell receptor beta chain described here comes from a study of response to subunit inactivated influenza vaccine. Study results and caveats: New T cells are recruited in small numbers by each seasonal influenza vaccination, according to the authors' suggestion.

TCRdb reprocessed the RT-PCR reads with MiXCR, giving one entry per CDR3 protein. This sample yields 650,000 to 850,000 distinct CDR3 sequences, of which about 14% are seen a single time; less than 7% belongs to the top ten. The CDR3 runs 12 residues. Germline CDR1 and CDR2: GTSNPN and SVGIG (reference sequence). With 2 bases removed from V and 5 bases from J, the gap between germline ends came to 9 bases. Concerning this clonotype: Its antigen is unknown.

The chain combines TRBV30 with TRBJ2-5, with unresolved D. This specimen was PBMCs from blood, taken roughly 2 weeks before vaccination. The clonotype comes from a man in his fifties who received an inactivated influenza vaccine. CDR3 amino acids: CAWSPGLETQYF. The CDR3 DNA reads as TGTGCCTGGAGTCCTGGGTTGGAGACCCAGTACTTC.